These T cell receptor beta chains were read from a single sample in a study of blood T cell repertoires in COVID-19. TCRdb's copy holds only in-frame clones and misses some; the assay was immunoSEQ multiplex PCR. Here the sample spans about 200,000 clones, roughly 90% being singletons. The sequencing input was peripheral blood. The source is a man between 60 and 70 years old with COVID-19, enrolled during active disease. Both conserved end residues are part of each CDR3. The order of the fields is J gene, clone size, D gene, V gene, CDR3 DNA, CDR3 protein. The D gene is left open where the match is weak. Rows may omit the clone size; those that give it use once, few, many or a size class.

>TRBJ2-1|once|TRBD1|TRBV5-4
TGTGCCAGCAGCCCAGGGACAGAAAATTACAATGAGCAGTTCTTC
CASSPGTENYNEQFF
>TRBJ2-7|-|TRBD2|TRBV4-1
TGCGCCAGCAGCCAAGAACCGGCGGGGGCCTACGAGCAGTACTTC
CASSQEPAGAYEQYF
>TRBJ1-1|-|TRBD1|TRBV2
TGTGCCAACCGACAGGGGAAAGGGAACACTGAAGCTTTCTTT
CANRQGKGNTEAFF
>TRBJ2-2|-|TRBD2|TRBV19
TGTGCCAGTATGGTAACTAGCGGGTACACCGGGGAGCTGTTTTTT
CASMVTSGYTGELFF
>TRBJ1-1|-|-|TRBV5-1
TGCGCCAGCAGCCCACGAGTAGGGGTTCCTGAAGCTTTCTTT
CASSPRVGVPEAFF
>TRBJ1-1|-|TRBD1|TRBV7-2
TGTGCCAGCAGCTTCCGACAGGGGGAGACTTTCTTT
CASSFRQGETFF
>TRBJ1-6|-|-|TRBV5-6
TGTGCCAGCAGCACCTCACAGTTGCCACCCCTCCACTTT
CASSTSQLPPLHF
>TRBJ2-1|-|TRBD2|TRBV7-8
TGTGCCAGCAGCTTAGAGGGACTAGCGGGAGATGAGCAGTTCTTC
CASSLEGLAGDEQFF
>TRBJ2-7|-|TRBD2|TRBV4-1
TGCGCCAGCAGCCAAGTGGCTAGCGGGAGCTACGAGCAGTACTTC
CASSQVASGSYEQYF
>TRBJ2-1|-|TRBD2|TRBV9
TGTGCCAGCAGCGCACCGGGACTAGTGAGCAATGAGCAGTTCTTC
CASSAPGLVSNEQFF
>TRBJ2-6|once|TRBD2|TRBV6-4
TGTGCCAGCAGCAGGACTAGCGGGGGGCCTACTAACGTCCTGACTTTC
CASSRTSGGPTNVLTF
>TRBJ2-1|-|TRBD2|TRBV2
TGTGCCAGCAGCGACGGGACTAGCGGGAGGGGCGGATACTTCAATGAGCAGTTCTTC
CASSDGTSGRGGYFNEQFF
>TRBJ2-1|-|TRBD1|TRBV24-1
TGTGCCACCAGCCGACAGGGGTCATACAATGAGCAGTTCTTC
CATSRQGSYNEQFF
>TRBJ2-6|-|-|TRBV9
TGTGCCAGCAGCACTAGGCCTACCTCCTCTGGGGCCAACGTCCTGACTTTC
CASSTRPTSSGANVLTF
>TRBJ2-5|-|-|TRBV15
TGTGCCACCAGCAGAGATGGGGGCGGGGGAGAGACCCAGTACTTC
CATSRDGGGGETQYF
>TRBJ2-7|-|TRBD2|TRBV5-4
TGTGCCAGCAGCTGGACGGGGGGGATCGACGAGCAGTACTTC
CASSWTGGIDEQYF
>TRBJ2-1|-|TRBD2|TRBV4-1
TGCGCCAGCAGCCAAGAACGGGCGGGAGCCTACAATGAGCAGTTCTTC
CASSQERAGAYNEQFF